The T cell receptor beta chain described here comes from a study of blood T cell repertoires in COVID-19. On the study more broadly: Samples of COVID-19 (acute and convalescent) were obtained from the United States, Italy and Spain. The analysed material was cDNA or gDNA that came from T cells, B-cell-depleted T cells, or PBMCs.

This clone was seen only a few times. CDR1 is GTSNPN, CDR2 SVGIG, per germline (reference sequence). The J segment lost 7 bases and the V segment lost 5 bases, leaving 11 bases of the junction unmatched. CDR3 length equals 15 residues. Methods used by the authors: Estimated nucleated cell counts came from reference gene primer amplification. Only in-frame clones appear in the TCRdb table, and some are missing; sequencing was by immunoSEQ multiplex PCR. V and J calls and clone size follow that table, whereas D and trimming were derived from the DNA. This table holds roughly 250,000 clones, roughly nine tenths found once.

The chain employs TRBV30 and TRBJ1-6; TRBD1 matches 7 bases. The TCR sequence derives from a woman in her twenties or thirties with COVID-19, enrolled during active disease. Sequenced material: peripheral blood. DNA of the CDR3: TGTGCCTGGGCGCTCCCGGGACAGAGAAATTCACCCCTCCACTTT. This gives the protein CAWALPGQRNSPLHF.